A selection of T cell receptor beta chains follows, all from one sample in a study of CD8 T cells in ankylosing spondylitis. A single record per CDR3 protein comes from TCRdb applying MiXCR to the 5' RACE reads. Among 240,000 or so distinct CDR3 sequences listed, about 11% were seen once. Input material: blood, either unsorted or a sorted T cell fraction (not recorded which). The receptors come from a male donor with ankylosing spondylitis or in good health (not recorded which). CDR3s include the opening cysteine and the closing phenylalanine or tryptophan. The D gene is left open where the match is weak. Rows may omit the clone size; those that give it use once, few, many or a size class.

d_call,cdr3_length,v_call,j_call,clone_size,cdr3_aa,cdr3_nt
.,15,TRBV15,TRBJ2-5,many,CATSRDRGAEETQYF,TGTGCCACCAGCAGAGATCGAGGGGCGGAGGAGACCCAGTACTTC
.,17,TRBV15,TRBJ2-1,many,CATSFEGFPGTYNEQFF,TGTGCCACCAGCTTTGAGGGGTTTCCAGGAACCTACAATGAGCAGTTCTTC
.,12,TRBV6-5,TRBJ2-5,many,CASSGRGETQYF,TGTGCCAGCAGTGGTCGGGGGGAGACCCAGTACTTC
.,18,TRBV5-1,TRBJ2-1,many,CASSLGGLRGNSYNEQFF,TGCGCCAGCAGCTTGGGGGGCCTAAGAGGTAACTCCTACAATGAGCAGTTCTTC
.,15,TRBV20-1,TRBJ2-4,.,CSASTTQGSKNIQYF,TGCAGTGCTTCTACAACCCAGGGGTCCAAAAACATTCAGTACTTC
TRBD1,13,TRBV20-1,TRBJ1-1,many,CSAIEDRDTEAFF,TGCAGTGCAATCGAAGACAGGGACACTGAAGCTTTCTTT
.,13,TRBV12-3/TRBV12-4,TRBJ2-2,many,CASSLFRYGELFF,TGTGCCAGCAGCCTCTTTCGGTACGGGGAGCTGTTTTTT
.,12,TRBV19,TRBJ1-1,many,CASSGGATEAFF,TGTGCCAGTAGTGGGGGGGCCACTGAAGCTTTCTTT
TRBD2,14,TRBV20-1,TRBJ2-1,many,CSTQIAGTYNEQFF,TGCAGTACACAGATAGCGGGGACCTACAATGAGCAGTTCTTC
TRBD2,14,TRBV7-9,TRBJ2-3,many,CASMGTIPTDTQYF,TGTGCCAGCATGGGGACTATACCTACAGATACGCAGTATTTT
.,14,TRBV4-1,TRBJ2-7,many,CASSQDRAGYEQYF,TGCGCCAGCAGCCAAGACAGGGCCGGCTACGAGCAGTACTTC
.,16,TRBV20-1,TRBJ1-1,many,CSVTPPGLGGSTEAFF,TGCAGTGTTACCCCCCCCGGGTTGGGGGGGTCCACTGAAGCTTTCTTT
TRBD1,15,TRBV5-5,TRBJ1-1,many,CASSPQGGPGTEAFF,TGTGCCAGCAGCCCTCAGGGGGGGCCGGGCACTGAAGCTTTCTTT
TRBD1,15,TRBV3-1,TRBJ1-4,many,CASSQGSGGEEKLFF,TGTGCCAGCAGCCAAGGTTCAGGGGGCGAGGAAAAACTGTTTTTT
.,13,TRBV14,TRBJ2-1,many,CASSPRGYNEQFF,TGTGCCAGCTCCCCCAGGGGCTACAATGAGCAGTTCTTC
.,16,TRBV20-1,TRBJ2-3,many,CSARPISLASTDTQYF,TGCAGTGCTAGACCCATCTCGTTAGCCAGCACAGATACGCAGTATTTT
.,13,TRBV20-1,TRBJ1-1,many,CSANGPGNTEAFF,TGCAGTGCCAACGGTCCCGGGAACACTGAAGCTTTCTTT
.,12,TRBV6-2/TRBV6-3,TRBJ1-2,many,CASSLWKAGYTF,TGTGCCAGCAGCCTTTGGAAGGCTGGCTACACCTTC
TRBD2,15,TRBV7-9,TRBJ2-1,.,CASSFGTSGHNEQFF,TGTGCCAGCAGCTTCGGGACTAGCGGGCACAATGAGCAGTTCTTC
.,15,TRBV20-1,TRBJ2-3,few,CSASHRDKSTDTQYF,TGCAGTGCTAGTCACAGAGACAAATCCACAGATACGCAGTATTTT
TRBD2,13,TRBV29-1,TRBJ2-7,many,CSVVGGSSYEQYF,TGCAGCGTTGTCGGGGGGAGCTCCTACGAGCAGTACTTC
.,15,TRBV6-1,TRBJ2-3,many,CASSPGPFPPDTQYF,TGTGCCAGCAGCCCCGGGCCTTTCCCTCCGGATACGCAGTATTTT
TRBD1,16,TRBV12-3/TRBV12-4,TRBJ1-4,many,CASSPGQGAANEKLFF,TGTGCCAGCAGTCCCGGACAGGGGGCAGCTAATGAAAAACTGTTTTTT
.,14,TRBV7-9,TRBJ1-6,few,CASSLAAGHPGLHF,TGTGCCAGCAGCTTAGCGGCGGGACACCCTGGCCTCCACTTT
.,12,TRBV29-1,TRBJ1-5,.,CSGGDTGQPQHF,TGCAGCGGTGGGGACACCGGACAGCCCCAGCATTTT
TRBD1,16,TRBV11-2,TRBJ2-1,many,CASSSHRGQAGNEQFF,TGTGCCAGCAGCTCCCACCGGGGACAGGCTGGCAATGAGCAGTTCTTC
TRBD1,13,TRBV6-5,TRBJ1-1,.,CASSRRGGTEAFF,TGTGCCAGCAGTCGCAGGGGGGGCACTGAAGCTTTCTTT
.,15,TRBV15,TRBJ2-7,many,CATSRYGATVHEQYF,TGTGCCACCAGCAGATACGGGGCTACGGTCCACGAGCAGTACTTC
.,14,TRBV7-8,TRBJ2-5,many,CASSSGRNQETQYF,TGTGCCAGCAGCTCGGGACGGAATCAAGAGACCCAGTACTTC
TRBD1,11,TRBV12-3/TRBV12-4,TRBJ2-7,many,CASSLGQGKYF,TGTGCCAGCAGTTTGGGACAGGGAAAGTACTTC
.,15,TRBV20-1,TRBJ2-7,many,CSAVDALSLRAEQYF,TGCAGTGCTGTGGACGCATTGAGTTTACGGGCCGAGCAGTACTTC
.,14,TRBV6-1,TRBJ1-2,few,CASSEGSGADGYTF,TGTGCCAGCAGTGAAGGTTCAGGGGCGGATGGCTACACCTTC
.,12,TRBV9,TRBJ2-2,many,CASTLSGGELFF,TGTGCCAGCACCCTATCGGGCGGGGAGCTGTTTTTT
.,15,TRBV11-2,TRBJ1-4,.,CASSLGEGSNEKLFF,TGTGCCAGCAGCCTCGGGGAGGGCAGTAATGAAAAACTGTTTTTT
.,10,TRBV20-1,TRBJ2-2,many,CSPPPGELFF,TGCAGTCCCCCGCCCGGGGAGCTGTTTTTT
.,16,TRBV3-1,TRBJ1-3,.,CASSQRPLRSGNTIYF,TGTGCCAGCAGCCAAAGACCTCTCCGCTCTGGAAACACCATATATTTT
TRBD2,15,TRBV11-2,TRBJ2-7,.,CASSSLAGVGYEQYF,TGTGCCAGCAGCTCCCTAGCGGGAGTAGGCTACGAGCAGTACTTC
TRBD2,15,TRBV7-8,TRBJ2-7,many,CASSSWTSGTYEQYF,TGTGCCAGCAGCTCATGGACTAGCGGGACCTACGAGCAGTACTTC
.,14,TRBV10-3,TRBJ2-5,.,CAISGTGEGETQYF,TGTGCCATCAGTGGCACGGGGGAAGGCGAGACCCAGTACTTC
.,16,TRBV9,TRBJ1-2,once,CASSVHSFQGINGYTF,TGTGCCAGCAGCGTCCATTCGTTCCAGGGCATTAATGGCTACACCTTC
TRBD1,14,TRBV5-1,TRBJ2-3,many,CASSLDRGTDTQYF,TGCGCCAGCAGTTTGGACAGGGGAACAGATACGCAGTATTTT
TRBD1,16,TRBV12-3/TRBV12-4,TRBJ1-2,many,CASRKTGTALNYGYTF,TGTGCCAGCAGAAAGACCGGGACAGCGCTTAACTATGGCTACACCTTC
.,13,TRBV5-5,TRBJ2-5,many,CASSFVGQETQYF,TGTGCCAGCAGCTTCGTGGGGCAGGAGACCCAGTACTTC
.,18,TRBV20-1,TRBJ2-1,many,CSASPSSEGPPSYNEQFF,TGCAGTGCTAGCCCCTCTAGCGAGGGTCCCCCTTCCTACAATGAGCAGTTCTTC
.,16,TRBV5-1,TRBJ2-2,many,CASSPPVTGIGGELFF,TGCGCCAGCAGCCCTCCGGTAACGGGTATAGGCGGGGAGCTGTTTTTT
TRBD2,16,TRBV5-6,TRBJ2-1,.,CASSLMTSGSYNEQFF,TGTGCCAGCAGCTTGATGACTAGCGGCTCCTACAATGAGCAGTTCTTC
.,14,TRBV12-3/TRBV12-4,TRBJ1-1,many,CASSWWEGNTEAFF,TGTGCCAGCAGTTGGTGGGAAGGGAACACTGAAGCTTTCTTT
.,13,TRBV9,TRBJ2-7,many,CASSATDSYEQYF,TGTGCCAGCAGTGCCACCGATTCCTACGAGCAGTACTTC
.,14,TRBV20-1,TRBJ2-2,many,CSARVTRETGELFF,TGCAGTGCTAGAGTTACCCGGGAGACCGGGGAGCTGTTTTTT
.,14,TRBV5-1,TRBJ2-7,many,CASADGTSAYEQYF,TGCGCCAGCGCCGATGGGACGTCAGCCTACGAGCAGTACTTC
.,16,TRBV15,TRBJ2-7,many,CATSREGAGGSYEQYF,TGTGCCACCAGCAGAGAAGGAGCGGGCGGCTCCTACGAGCAGTACTTC
TRBD1,14,TRBV5-1,TRBJ2-2,many,CASSMRQGTGELFF,TGCGCCAGCAGCATGAGACAGGGAACCGGGGAGCTGTTTTTT